This T cell receptor (beta chain) came from a study of CD8 T cells in Susac syndrome. The CDR3 sequence is 14 residues long. The J segment lost 7 bases and the V segment lost 7 bases, leaving 10 bases of the junction unmatched. CDR1 is MNHNY and CDR2 is SVGAGI in the germline V gene (reference sequence). A quantity of about 0.5 to 1 ug RNA underwent reverse transcription using random hexamers. TCRdb reprocessed the immunoSEQ multiplex PCR reads with MiXCR, giving one entry per CDR3 protein. The table shows more than 150,000 distinct CDR3 sequences, with 90% to 95% occurring only once. The chain carries TRBV6-6 and TRBJ2-7; TRBD1 aligns across 10 bases. The TCR originated in a human donor in good health. The sequenced sample was CD4+ T cells from PBMCs. DNA of the CDR3: TGTGCCAGCACCCACGACAGGGGGCAGCGGGAGCAGTACTTC. The encoded protein is CASTHDRGQREQYF.